This TCR beta chain was sequenced in a study of blood T cell repertoires in COVID-19. Study in general: Acute and convalescent COVID-19 samples came from the United States, Italy and Spain. T cells, B-cell-depleted T cells, or PBMCs supplied cDNA or gDNA.

Per the authors' pipeline: Nucleated cell number was recorded as an estimate derived from reference gene primer amplification. The assay was immunoSEQ multiplex PCR, and TCRdb's table has in-frame clones only and misses some. V, J and clone size are taken as reported in that table, and D and trimming were inferred from the DNA itself. The sample has roughly 68,000 clones; about nine tenths are singletons. Germline V gene lookup returns CDR1 MNHEY and CDR2 SMNVEV (reference sequence). The CDR3 sequence is 14 residues long. Trimming left V 4 bases short and J 1 base short, with 11 bases between. Sequencing input: peripheral blood. The genes are TRBV27 and TRBJ2-7; D is possibly TRBD1 (5 bases). This TCR derives from a man aged 50 to 59 with active COVID-19. This chain's CDR3 is CASSSRTLSYEQYF. CDR3 bases: TGTGCCAGCAGTTCGCGGACACTATCCTACGAGCAGTACTTC.